The entry below gives a single TCR beta chain sequence along with its context. The J segment lost 5 bases and the V segment lost 3 bases, leaving 9 bases of the junction unmatched. Germline-derived CDR1 and CDR2 are KGHSH and LQKENI. The CDR3 length is 15 residues. In the study's own analysis: Estimation of nucleated cell counts was performed using reference gene primer amplification. Sequencing used immunoSEQ multiplex PCR; TCRdb keeps in-frame clones, though not all of them. That table is the source of V, J and clone size, and D and trimming were worked out from the DNA. The sample holds 240,000 or so clones, 82% seen once. This record comes from a study of blood T cell repertoires in COVID-19. Background on the study: Specimens from acute and convalescent COVID-19 originated in the United States, Italy and Spain. T cells, B-cell-depleted T cells, or PBMCs supplied cDNA or gDNA.

This chain connects TRBV18 to TRBJ1-1; 7 bases match TRBD1. The origin of this receptor is a woman aged 55-75 years with active or convalescent COVID-19. Sequenced material: peripheral blood. CDR3 loop: CASSPLQGRGTEAFF. The CDR3 DNA reads as TGTGCCAGCTCACCCCTACAGGGGCGTGGAACTGAAGCTTTCTTT.